These 20 T cell receptor beta chains came from one sample sequenced in a study of blood T cell repertoires in COVID-19. Sequencing was performed with immunoSEQ multiplex PCR; in TCRdb, only in-frame clones are kept and a portion is missing. The table records about 220,000 clones, 70% to 85% of them present only once. Sequencing was done on a sample of PBMCs or T cells enriched from blood (not recorded which). The receptors were gathered from a woman in her sixties who had recovered from COVID-19.

About this clone: Other DNA sequences within the sample encode an identical CDR3. This chain links TRBV5-1 with TRBJ1-1; 7 bases line up with TRBD1. The CDR3 is 15 amino acids. Germline values: CDR1 SGHRS, CDR2 YFSETQ. J was trimmed by 0 bases and V by 0 bases; bases with no gene match: 2. The DNA for the CDR3 is TGCGCCAGCAGCTTGGCAGGGGGTATGAACACTGAAGCTTTCTTT. Encoded protein: CASSLAGGMNTEAFF.

The chain joins TRBV2 to TRBJ2-1; 15 bases are shared with TRBD2. This CDR3 is built from 18 residues. CDR1 is SNHLY and CDR2 is FYNNEI in the germline V gene. The J segment lost 5 bases and the V segment lost 4 bases, leaving 9 bases of the junction unmatched. Written as DNA, the CDR3 is TGTGCCAGCAGTGGCACCGGGACTAGCGGGAGGAGGGACAATGAGCAGTTCTTC. Translating it yields CASSGTGTSGRRDNEQFF.

V is TRBV7-2 and J is TRBJ2-2; D not certain. The germline V gene encodes CDR1 SGHTA and CDR2 FQGNSA. The CDR3 covers 15 residues. V lost 3 bases to trimming and J lost 3 bases, with 11 bases between them. CDR3 residues: CASSFRAIHTGELFF. CDR3 coding DNA: TGTGCCAGCAGCTTCAGAGCGATCCACACCGGGGAGCTGTTTTTT.

This chain uses TRBV6-5 with TRBJ2-5; 7 bases line up with TRBD1. V lost 0 bases, J lost 2 bases, and 0 bases stayed unmatched. Germline V CDR1 and CDR2: MNHEY, SVGAGI. This CDR3 has 14 amino acids. CDR3 coding DNA: TGTGCCAGCAGTTACTCGGGACAGCAAGAGACCCAGTACTTC. Translating it yields CASSYSGQQETQYF.

The chain links TRBV3-1 (or the pseudogene TRBV3-2) to TRBJ1-5; D remains ambiguous. This CDR3 has 13 amino acids. Trimming took 0 bases from V and 4 from J, leaving 4 bases between them. Germline V gene sequence: CDR1 LGHDT, CDR2 YNNKEL (reference sequence). CDR3 in amino acids: CASSQDRNQPQHF. The CDR3, as DNA: TGTGCCAGCAGCCAAGACAGGAATCAGCCCCAGCATTTT.

The V call is TRBV7-9, the J call TRBJ1-2, with TRBD1 matching over 8 bases. The junction had 8 bases not matched to a gene; V was cut back by 5 bases and J by 0 bases. The CDR3 length is 16 residues. Germline CDR1 is SEHNR and CDR2 is FQNEAQ (reference sequence). The CDR3 spells CASSRDRGLSNYGYTF. CDR3 nucleotide sequence: TGTGCCAGCAGCCGAGACAGGGGCCTTTCTAACTATGGCTACACCTTC.

J is TRBJ1-2 and V is TRBV6-5, with D possibly TRBD1 on 5 matching bases. Trimming removed 6 bases from V and 3 bases from J, with 14 bases in between. The germline CDR1 and CDR2 sequences are MNHEY and SVGAGI. The length of the CDR3 is 14 residues. CDR3: CASRGGGAYYGYTF. The CDR3 DNA reads as TGTGCCAGCAGGGGGGGAGGGGCATACTATGGCTACACCTTC.

The V and J genes are TRBV4-2 and TRBJ1-1, with no clear D. Deletions cut 4 bases from V and 7 bases from J, with 13 bases between. Germline lookup yields CDR1 LGHNA and CDR2 YNFKEQ. The CDR3 spans 13 residues. Here the CDR3 DNA reads TGTGCCAGCAGCCGCGGTGGACGGGATGAAGCTTTCTTT. Residues: CASSRGGRDEAFF.

J is TRBJ2-7 and V is TRBV13, with 9 bases matching TRBD2. The V segment lost 1 base and the J segment 7 bases; nucleotides outside the gene matches: 8. The CDR3 runs 15 residues. CDR1 is PRHDT and CDR2 is FYEKMQ in the germline V gene (reference sequence). This CDR3 is CASSLAGTSKPEQYF. The CDR3 DNA follows: TGTGCCAGCAGCTTAGCCGGGACTAGCAAGCCTGAGCAGTACTTC.

This clone was seen only once. The rearrangement links TRBV5-4 to TRBJ2-5, with 8 nucleotides matching TRBD1. This CDR3 has 16 amino acids. In germline, CDR1 is SGHNT, CDR2 YYREEE (reference sequence). V trimming: 0 bases; J trimming: 1 base; junction bases outside the gene matches: 5. In nucleotides, the CDR3 is TGTGCCAGCAGCTTGGTGTTTGGGACAGGCCAAGAGACCCAGTACTTC. It is translated as CASSLVFGTGQETQYF.

The chain recombines TRBV6-2 or TRBV6-3 with TRBJ2-3, with D unclear. The CDR3 has 12 amino acids. Germline lookup yields CDR1 MNHEY and CDR2 SVGEGT. Trimming removed 5 bases at V and 8 bases at J, with 11 bases between. CDR3: CASSRSSGTQYF. DNA of the CDR3: TGTGCCAGCAGTCGATCTTCGGGTACGCAGTATTTT.

This clone showed up just once. The chain has TRBV11-2 and TRBJ1-1; D is possibly TRBD1 (5 bases). V lost 3 bases, J lost 1 base, and 6 bases lay in between. CDR3 size: 13 residues. CDR1 SGHAT and CDR2 FQNNGV come from the germline V gene. The CDR3 DNA sequence: TGTGCCAGCAGCTTTAGGGGGAACACTGAAGCTTTCTTT. It is translated as CASSFRGNTEAFF.

This clone was seen only a few times. The V call is TRBV20-1, the J call TRBJ1-1, with a weak D call TRBD1 (6 bases). V lost 5 bases to trimming and J lost 7 bases, with 11 bases between them. The germline V gene has CDR1 DFQATT and CDR2 SNEGSKA (reference sequence). This CDR3 contains 11 residues. The DNA of the CDR3 is TGCAGTGCTCTCAGACAGGTTGAAGCTTTCTTT. It translates to CSALRQVEAFF.

This clone showed up just once. V usage is TRBV7-2 and J usage is TRBJ1-4; no definite D call. This CDR3 spans 14 amino acids. V lost 2 bases, J lost 7 bases, and 11 bases lay in between. The germline CDR1 and CDR2 sequences are SGHTA and FQGNSA. The CDR3 DNA reads as TGTGCCAGCAGCTTAAATAGGCTAGGTGAAAAACTGTTTTTT. Its translation: CASSLNRLGEKLFF. Full variable domain (remainder filled in from reference TRBV7-2 and TRBJ1-4): GAGVSQSPSNKVTEKGKDVELRCDPISGHTALYWYRQSLGQGLEFLIYFQGNSAPDKSGLPSDRFSAERTGGSVSTLTIQRTQQEDSAVYLCASSLNRLGEKLFFGSGTQLSVL.

This chain uses TRBV11-2 with TRBJ1-2, with 11 bases matching TRBD1. The V gene end was trimmed by 4 bases and the J gene end by 4 bases; junction bases not matched to a gene: 5. The germline V gene has CDR1 SGHAT and CDR2 FQNNGV. The length of the CDR3 is 15 residues. As DNA, the CDR3 is TGTGCCAGCAGCTACGGGGGACAGGGGGGCTATGGCTACACCTTC. Translating it yields CASSYGGQGGYGYTF.

There are a few counts of this clone. J is TRBJ1-6 and V is TRBV19; D is uncertain. This CDR3 comprises 14 residues. Trimming removed 7 bases from V and 5 bases from J, with 12 bases in between. In germline, CDR1 is LNHDA, CDR2 SQIVND (reference sequence). In nucleotides, the CDR3 is TGTGCCAGTACCCTGGACGGGAATAATTCACCCCTCCACTTT. This codes for CASTLDGNNSPLHF.

The CDR3 coding sequence is TGTGCCAGCAGTTACTCGCGTCAGGGGATTAACACTGAAGCTTTCTTT. It encodes CASSYSRQGINTEAFF. V is TRBV6-5 and J is TRBJ1-1; the D gene is possibly TRBD1 (6 bases). The CDR3 length is 16 residues. Germline V gene sequence: CDR1 MNHEY, CDR2 SVGAGI. V dropped 0 bases and J dropped 2 bases, with 13 bases sitting between them.

The rearrangement joins TRBV7-9 to TRBJ2-5; D remains unclear. The CDR3 consists of 14 residues. Germline loops: CDR1 SEHNR, CDR2 FQNEAQ (reference sequence). Trimming cost V 5 bases and J 2 bases, with 12 bases left between them. Here the CDR3 reads CASSNLGRQETQYF. DNA of the CDR3: TGTGCCAGCAGCAATTTGGGCAGGCAAGAGACCCAGTACTTC.

V is TRBV24-1 and J is TRBJ2-3; maybe TRBD1 (5 bases). The germline V gene encodes CDR1 KGHDR and CDR2 SFDVKD. V dropped 7 bases and J dropped 4 bases, with 11 bases sitting between them. The CDR3 length is 13 residues. The DNA for the CDR3 is TGTGCCACCAGCAGGGCCGAGGCAGATACGCAGTATTTT. Amino acid sequence: CATSRAEADTQYF.

The chain employs TRBV15 and TRBJ1-6; D unresolved. The CDR3 totals 12 residues. V was cut by 5 bases and J by 7 bases, with 6 bases left in between. Germline V gives CDR1 LNHNV, CDR2 YYDKDF (reference sequence). The CDR3 here is CATSSGNSPLHF. The CDR3 DNA sequence: TGTGCCACCAGCTCGGGGAATTCACCCCTCCACTTT.